This T cell receptor beta chain was retrieved from a study of blood T cell repertoires in COVID-19. Study-level background: PBMCs, B-cell-depleted T cells, or T cells provided the cDNA or gDNA that made up the material.

Germline CDR1 SNHLY, CDR2 FYNNEI. The CDR3 has 13 amino acids. Trimming took 2 bases from V and 4 from J, leaving 8 bases between them. Some clones are missing from TCRdb's copy, which holds only in-frame ones; the method was immunoSEQ multiplex PCR. The sample holds roughly 200,000 clones; about 82% are singletons and the top ten take around 6%. The sequence derives from a middle-aged man with acute COVID-19. The genes are TRBV2 and TRBJ1-2; the D gene is possibly TRBD1 (6 bases). Sequencing was performed on PBMCs or T cells enriched from blood (not recorded which). The CDR3 loop reads CASSEQGSYGYTF. The CDR3 DNA reads as TGTGCCAGCAGTGAACAGGGGAGCTATGGCTACACCTTC. The variable domain in full, with the rest retrieved from reference TRBV2 and TRBJ1-2, is EPEVTQTPSHQVTQMGQEVILRCVPISNHLYFYWYRQILGQKVEFLVSFYNNEISEKSEIFDDQFSVERPDGSNFTLKIRSTKLEDSAMYFCASSEQGSYGYTFGSGTRLTVV.